Listed below are T cell receptor beta chains from one sample, sequenced in a study of cytomegalovirus exposure and HLA in healthy donors. Using immunoSEQ multiplex PCR, the repertoire was profiled, and TCRdb retains in-frame clones only, with some absent. The data hold around 150,000 clones, with roughly 79% observed a single time. What was sequenced was PBMCs. Source of these receptors: a male donor in good health and CMV-seronegative. Each CDR3 is given with its conserved first and last residue. A D gene is named only where the DNA matches it firmly. A clone size is listed for some rows: how often the clone was seen (once, few, many), or a class if it is expanded.

>TRBD1|TRBJ2-7|.|TRBV27
CASSFGTGNYEQYF
TGTGCCAGCAGCTTCGGGACAGGGAACTACGAGCAGTACTTC
>TRBD1|TRBJ1-1|.|TRBV6-1
CASSPRQGGLEAFF
TGTGCCAGCAGCCCGCGACAGGGAGGACTTGAAGCTTTCTTT
>TRBD2|TRBJ2-1|once|TRBV7-9
CASSPWSRTSPPGNEQFF
TGTGCCAGCAGCCCTTGGTCCCGGACTAGCCCACCGGGCAATGAGCAGTTCTTC
>.|TRBJ1-1|once|TRBV27
CPSSLSPGTTAEAFF
TGTCCCAGCAGTTTATCGCCGGGAACGACGGCTGAAGCTTTCTTT
>.|TRBJ1-2|.|TRBV30
CAWSVIHGYTF
TGTGCCTGGAGTGTCATCCATGGCTACACCTTC
>.|TRBJ1-2|.|TRBV6-5
CASSYVLENYGYPF
TGTGCCAGCAGTTACGTTCTGGAAAACTATGGCTACCCCTTC
>TRBD2|TRBJ2-7|.|TRBV10-3
CAISLGLAGGYEQYF
TGTGCCATCAGTCTTGGACTAGCGGGAGGCTACGAGCAGTACTTC
>.|TRBJ2-1|.|TRBV29-1
CSVGTRTAGFRDEQFF
TGCAGCGTAGGAACTAGGACAGCCGGTTTCCGCGATGAGCAGTTCTTC
>.|TRBJ2-1|.|TRBV18
CASSGAADHNEQFF
TGTGCCAGCTCCGGCGCGGCGGATCACAATGAGCAGTTCTTC
>TRBD1|TRBJ2-7|.|TRBV10-1
CASSRSPTGNEQYF
TGCGCCAGCAGCCGATCCCCGACAGGGAACGAGCAGTACTTC
>.|TRBJ2-2|.|TRBV5-6
CASSSRRRPEVSGELFF
TGTGCCAGCAGCTCTAGACGGAGGCCAGAGGTGTCCGGGGAGCTGTTTTTT
>.|TRBJ2-4|.|TRBV23-1
CASSQSQRGYIQYF
TGCGCCAGCAGTCAATCCCAAAGGGGTTACATTCAGTACTTC
>.|TRBJ1-2|.|TRBV20-1
CSAWGGDGYTF
TGCAGTGCCTGGGGGGGGGATGGCTACACCTTC
>TRBD2|TRBJ2-3|.|TRBV30
CAWAYGGVDTQYF
TGTGCCTGGGCATACGGGGGGGTAGATACGCAGTATTTT
>.|TRBJ2-5|once|TRBV7-6
CASSLGQESLEQYF
TGTGCCAGCAGCTTAGGACAGGAGTCTTTAGAGCAGTACTTC
>TRBD1|TRBJ2-7|few|TRBV6-6
CASSGRQGYEQYF
TGTGCCAGCAGTGGCAGACAGGGCTACGAGCAGTACTTC
>.|TRBJ2-1|.|TRBV19
CASSRTGTWSNEQFF
TGTGCCAGTAGTCGAACCGGGACTTGGAGCAATGAGCAGTTCTTC
>TRBD1|TRBJ2-7|.|TRBV25-1
CASSEFKGAAYEQYF
TGTGCCAGCAGTGAATTTAAGGGGGCCGCCTACGAGCAGTACTTC
>.|TRBJ2-1|.|TRBV7-3
CASSLTAGHPEQFF
TGTGCCAGCAGCTTAACGGCAGGCCACCCTGAGCAGTTCTTC
>.|TRBJ2-2|.|TRBV5-1
CASSLTQNTGELFF
TGCGCCAGCAGCTTGACACAAAACACCGGGGAGCTGTTTTTT
>TRBD2|TRBJ2-3|.|TRBV6-5
CASRMPSGRSDTQYF
TGTGCCAGCAGGATGCCTAGCGGGAGATCAGATACGCAGTACTTT
>TRBD2|TRBJ2-1|.|TRBV19
CASSTGLAYNEQFF
TGTGCCAGTAGTACAGGACTAGCTTACAATGAGCAGTTCTTC
>TRBD2|TRBJ2-1|.|TRBV9
CASSVGMGGLVWVDEQFF
TGTGCCAGCAGCGTAGGAATGGGGGGACTAGTGTGGGTCGATGAGCAGTTCTTC